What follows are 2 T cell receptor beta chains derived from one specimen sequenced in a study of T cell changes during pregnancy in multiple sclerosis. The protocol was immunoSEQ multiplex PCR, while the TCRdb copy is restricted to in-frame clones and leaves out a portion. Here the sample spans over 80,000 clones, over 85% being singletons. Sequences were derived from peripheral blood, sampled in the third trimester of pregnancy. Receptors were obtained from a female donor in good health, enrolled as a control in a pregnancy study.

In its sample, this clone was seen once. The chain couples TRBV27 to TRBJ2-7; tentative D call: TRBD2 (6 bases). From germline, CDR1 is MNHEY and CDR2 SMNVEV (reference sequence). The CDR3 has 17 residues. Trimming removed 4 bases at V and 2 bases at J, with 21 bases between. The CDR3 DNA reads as TGTGCCAGCAGTTCCGACCGAGGGACTTCCCGGACCTACGAGCAGTACTTC. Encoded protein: CASSSDRGTSRTYEQYF.

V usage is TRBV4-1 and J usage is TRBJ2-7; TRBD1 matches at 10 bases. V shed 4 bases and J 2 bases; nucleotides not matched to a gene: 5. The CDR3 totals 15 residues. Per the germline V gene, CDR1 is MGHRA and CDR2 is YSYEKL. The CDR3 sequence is CASSLTGQGAYEQYF. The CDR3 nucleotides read TGCGCCAGCAGCCTGACAGGACAGGGGGCCTACGAGCAGTACTTC.